The 29 T cell receptor beta chains reported below all come from one sample, sequenced in a study of OX40 agonist ivuxolimab in advanced cancers. Using immunoSEQ multiplex PCR, the repertoire was profiled, and TCRdb retains in-frame clones only, with some absent. The data show more than 50,000 clones, 75% to 90% seen once. Sequencing was performed on CD4+ or CD8+ T cells sorted from blood, taken in a trial of the OX40 agonist ivuxolimab. All receptors derive from an adult with an advanced solid tumor such as melanoma, head and neck, liver or kidney cancer.

The chain is built from TRBV11-2 and TRBJ2-2; perhaps TRBD2 as D (5 bases). Trimming pared 11 bases from V and 1 base from J, leaving 20 bases between. This CDR3 region has 16 residues. Germline CDR1 SGHAT, CDR2 FQNNGV. For the CDR3, the DNA is TGTGCCTCCAGCCGGGGTAGCAGGTGGAACACCGGGGAGCTGTTTTTT. It specifies CASSRGSRWNTGELFF.

This clone occurred many times. This sequence joins TRBV5-5 and TRBJ2-7; no definite D call. The CDR3 is made up of 15 amino acids. Germline V lookup: CDR1 SGHKS, CDR2 YYEKEE (reference sequence). The V end lost 0 bases, the J end lost 2 bases, and 12 bases lay between the germline ends. Written as DNA, the CDR3 is TGTGCCAGCAGCTTGGGGGGTCAGTGGGCCTACGAGCAGTACTTC. Amino acid sequence: CASSLGGQWAYEQYF. Variable domain in full (rest from reference TRBV5-5 and TRBJ2-7): DAGVTQSPTHLIKTRGQQVTLRCSPISGHKSVSWYQQVLGQGPQFIFQYYEKEERGRGNFPDRFSARQFPNYSSELNVNALLLGDSALYLCASSLGGQWAYEQYFGPGTRLTVT.

J is TRBJ2-7 and V is TRBV7-2, with D hard to call. The V gene lost 5 bases and the J gene lost 3 bases, with 14 bases spanning the gap. The CDR3 has 14 residues. CDR1 and CDR2 (germline): SGHTA, FQGNSA. CDR3 DNA sequence: TGTGCCAGCAGCCCGGACGAAGCTCTCTACGAGCAGTACTTC. It translates to CASSPDEALYEQYF.

This chain connects TRBV28 to TRBJ1-5, with 7 bases that match TRBD1. This CDR3 spans 15 amino acids. Germline values: CDR1 MDHEN, CDR2 SYDVKM. Losses at the gene ends were 6 bases for V and 9 bases for J; bases not matched to a gene: 14. The CDR3 here is CASRGRQGSRWPQHF. In DNA, the CDR3 is TGTGCCAGCAGGGGGAGACAGGGCTCAAGGTGGCCCCAGCATTTT.

The V gene is TRBV7-2, the J gene TRBJ1-1; the match to TRBD1 covers 7 bases. CDR1 is SGHTA and CDR2 is FQGNSA in the germline V gene. After removal of 1 base from V and 5 bases from J, the junction contained 10 bases not matched to a gene. This CDR3 is 16 amino acids long. CDR3 DNA: TGTGCCAGCAGCTTAGTGAAAGGGGGCGTAAGGACTGAAGCTTTCTTT. Translating gives CASSLVKGGVRTEAFF.

This rearrangement joins TRBV28 to TRBJ1-2, with 9 bases fitting TRBD1. The ends lost 3 bases at V and 4 bases at J; junction bases unmatched: 9. Germline CDR1 is MDHEN and CDR2 is SYDVKM. The CDR3 extends over 16 amino acids. The chain's CDR3 is CASSFLTGGAFYGYTF. In DNA, the CDR3 is TGTGCCAGCAGTTTCCTCACAGGGGGCGCGTTCTATGGCTACACCTTC.

The V and J genes are TRBV6-1 and TRBJ1-1; D remains ambiguous. This CDR3 spans 11 amino acids. CDR1 and CDR2 (germline): MNHNS, SASEGT. With 5 bases removed from V and 3 bases from J, the gap between germline ends came to 4 bases. The CDR3 DNA follows: TGTGCCAGCAGTTGGTACACTGAAGCTTTCTTT. The encoded protein is CASSWYTEAFF.

CDR3 nucleotide sequence: TGTGCCAGCAGCCGGGGGTCAAACCAAGAGACCCAGTACTTC. It is translated as CASSRGSNQETQYF. This chain connects TRBV11-2 to TRBJ2-5; D is possibly TRBD2 (6 bases). Germline V lookup: CDR1 SGHAT, CDR2 FQNNGV. The CDR3 totals 14 residues. The V end lost 5 bases, the J end lost 0 bases, and 10 bases lay between the germline ends.

This clone was observed once. The chain combines TRBV6-6 with TRBJ2-7; D may be TRBD2 (6 bases). Per the germline V gene, CDR1 is MNHNY and CDR2 is SVGAGI (reference sequence). Trimming removed 7 bases from V and 7 bases from J, with 20 bases in between. This CDR3 comprises 14 residues. This CDR3 reads CASNPFGLAREQYF. In DNA form, the CDR3 reads TGTGCCAGCAACCCGTTCGGGCTAGCGAGGGAGCAGTACTTC.

J is TRBJ2-1 and V is TRBV6-5; D gene uncertain. Per the germline V gene, CDR1 is MNHEY and CDR2 is SVGAGI. V was clipped by 3 bases and J by 11 bases, with 14 bases between them. The CDR3 has 13 residues. The CDR3 protein is CASSYSPAGQQFF. The DNA of the CDR3 is TGTGCCAGCAGTTATAGTCCCGCTGGCCAGCAGTTCTTC.

CDR3 DNA sequence: TGTGCCAGCAGTGGCCTACCGGGACAGGGGTACTACGAGCAGTACTTC. Amino acid sequence: CASSGLPGQGYYEQYF. The V gene is TRBV5-6, the J gene TRBJ2-7, with 10 positions matching TRBD1. Germline CDR1 SGHDT, CDR2 YYEEEE. The ends lost 5 bases at V and 3 bases at J; junction bases unmatched: 11. CDR3 length equals 16 residues. The complete variable domain, with remaining parts taken from reference TRBV5-6 and TRBJ2-7, reads DAGVTQSPTHLIKTRGQQVTLRCSPKSGHDTVSWYQQALGQGPQFIFQYYEEEERQRGNFPDRFSGHQFPNYSSELNVNALLLGDSALYLCASSGLPGQGYYEQYFGPGTRLTVT.

V is TRBV15 and J is TRBJ2-7, with D possibly being TRBD1 or TRBD2 (5 bases each). Germline V CDR1 and CDR2: LNHNV, YYDKDF (reference sequence). Trimming took off 1 base at V and 6 bases at J, with 16 bases between the two ends. This CDR3 is 15 amino acids long. The DNA of the CDR3 is TGTGCCACCAGCAGAGGTAGGGGAGCTATGGCCGAGCAGTACTTC. Its protein is CATSRGRGAMAEQYF.

This chain uses TRBV6-5 with TRBJ1-1, with TRBD1 as a possible D gene (5 bases). The CDR3 totals 13 residues. Germline CDR1 is MNHEY and CDR2 is SVGAGI. V gave up 2 bases and J gave up 3 bases, with 7 bases separating them. As DNA, the CDR3 is TGTGCCAGCAGTTACGACAGCTACACTGAAGCTTTCTTT. This translates into CASSYDSYTEAFF.

DNA of the CDR3: TGTGCCAGCAGCTTGACCGAGAACACTGAAGCTTTCTTT. It yields the protein CASSLTENTEAFF. This chain connects TRBV5-8 to TRBJ1-1; D is undetermined. Trimming removed 1 base from V and 1 base from J, with 5 bases in between. The CDR3 is 13 amino acids. Germline V gene data show CDR1 as SGHTS and CDR2 as YDEGEE.

V and J are TRBV9 and TRBJ1-2; D remains ambiguous. Germline lookup yields CDR1 SGDLS and CDR2 YYNGEE. The CDR3 runs to 11 residues. The V end lost 7 bases, the J end lost 7 bases, and 11 bases lay between the germline ends. For the CDR3, the DNA is TGTGCCAGCCTAAGCGCCTTTGGCTACACCTTC. This encodes CASLSAFGYTF.

The V gene is TRBV4-2, the J gene TRBJ1-3; 7 positions match TRBD1. The CDR3 totals 16 residues. Germline CDR1 LGHNA, CDR2 YNFKEQ. V shed 4 bases, J shed 2 bases, and the junction held 8 bases outside the gene matches. The CDR3 region is CASSPGQARTGNTIYF. DNA of the CDR3: TGTGCCAGCAGCCCAGGACAGGCACGAACTGGAAACACCATATATTTT.

The rearrangement links TRBV5-6 to TRBJ2-7, with D uncertain. This CDR3 region has 13 residues. Germline V CDR1 and CDR2: SGHDT, YYEEEE. V gave up 0 bases and J gave up 2 bases, with 6 bases separating them. The chain's CDR3 is CASSLVAAYEQYF. The CDR3 DNA reads as TGTGCCAGCAGCTTGGTTGCAGCCTACGAGCAGTACTTC.

The J gene is TRBJ1-2, the V gene TRBV28; D gene ambiguous. The CDR3 length is 12 residues. V was trimmed by 7 bases and J by 4 bases, leaving 10 bases between them. In germline, CDR1 is MDHEN, CDR2 SYDVKM. This CDR3 reads CASTGSLYGYTF. CDR3 in DNA: TGTGCCAGCACGGGCAGTCTCTATGGCTACACCTTC.

The J gene is TRBJ1-4, the V gene TRBV25-1; D possibly corresponds to TRBD1 (5 bases). CDR3 size: 14 residues. Trimming cost V 6 bases and J 4 bases, with 12 bases left between them. Germline values: CDR1 MGHDK, CDR2 SYGVNS. DNA of the CDR3: TGTGCCAGCAGCCTAACAGGACGTAATGAAAAACTGTTTTTT. As protein: CASSLTGRNEKLFF.

The V gene is TRBV19, the J gene TRBJ2-1; D remains unclear. Germline V CDR1 and CDR2: LNHDA, SQIVND (reference sequence). The CDR3 is 15 amino acids. V lost 8 bases and J 0 bases, leaving 14 bases between the germline ends. CDR3 sequence reads: CASFNLKSSYNEQFF. CDR3 DNA sequence: TGTGCCAGTTTTAACTTGAAAAGCTCCTACAATGAGCAGTTCTTC. The entire variable domain, with the rest obtained from reference TRBV19 and TRBJ2-1, is as follows: DGGITQSPKYLFRKEGQNVTLSCEQNLNHDAMYWYRQDPGQGLRLIYYSQIVNDFQKGDIAEGYSVSREKKESFPLTVTSAQKNPTAFYLCASFNLKSSYNEQFFGPGTRLTVL.

V is TRBV6-1 and J is TRBJ1-1; D perhaps matches TRBD1 (5 bases). Germline V lookup: CDR1 MNHNS, CDR2 SASEGT. This CDR3 has 14 amino acids. Trimming removed 7 bases from V and 3 bases from J, with 15 bases in between. The CDR3 DNA reads as TGTGCCAGCACCCGCCGGGGAGGGGACACTGAAGCTTTCTTT. Amino acids: CASTRRGGDTEAFF.

The J gene is TRBJ2-7, the V gene TRBV6-1; 9 bases align to TRBD1. Trimming cost V 2 bases and J 4 bases; bases outside gene matches: 6. Germline V CDR1 and CDR2: MNHNS, SASEGT. The CDR3 loop spans 15 amino acids. CDR3 loop: CASSELLGQGYEQYF. The CDR3 nucleotides read TGTGCCAGCAGTGAACTGCTGGGACAGGGTTACGAGCAGTACTTC.

This clone has just one count. The gene calls are TRBV18 and TRBJ1-1; D perhaps matches TRBD1 (6 bases). V lost 1 base, J lost 5 bases, and 14 bases lay in between. This CDR3 contains 15 residues. Germline CDR1 and CDR2: KGHSH and LQKENI. As DNA, the CDR3 is TGTGCCAGCTCACCACGAGCAGGGGCGAGTACTGAAGCTTTCTTT. This gives the protein CASSPRAGASTEAFF.

This chain uses TRBV2 with TRBJ1-4; D might be TRBD1 (5 bases). The CDR3 length is 16 residues. Looked up from germline, CDR1 is SNHLY and CDR2 is FYNNEI. The ends were cut back, 6 bases at V and 3 bases at J, with 17 bases in the middle. The CDR3, as DNA: TGTGCCAGCAGGGACCGCCTGACAGCAGCTAATGAAAAACTGTTTTTT. Protein sequence: CASRDRLTAANEKLFF.

This clone occurred a few times. Here the CDR3 reads CASTLGGRETQYF. The CDR3 bases are TGTGCCAGCACTCTCGGGGGGCGGGAGACCCAGTACTTC. This chain connects TRBV28 to TRBJ2-5, with TRBD2 as a possible D gene (7 bases). Germline V gene data show CDR1 as MDHEN and CDR2 as SYDVKM. The V end was cut by 7 bases, the J end by 5 bases, with 14 bases between. CDR3 length: 13 residues.

This sequence joins TRBV2 and TRBJ2-1, with TRBD2 matching 10 bases. Trimming cost V 5 bases and J 4 bases; bases outside gene matches: 5. The CDR3 runs 15 residues. Germline V gene lookup returns CDR1 SNHLY and CDR2 FYNNEI. CDR3 DNA: TGTGCCAGCAGTAGGACTAGCGGACAATACAATGAGCAGTTCTTC. Amino acid sequence: CASSRTSGQYNEQFF.

Note on this clone: At one of its ends the junction is not consistent with the germline gene, which may arise from a read error. The rearrangement uses TRBV28 and TRBJ1-1, with a possible D match to TRBD1 (5 bases). This CDR3 contains 10 residues. Germline CDR1 is MDHEN and CDR2 is SYDVKM. The CDR3 DNA is TGTGCCACCAGTAGGGGAGAAGCTTTCTTT. Protein sequence: CATSRGEAFF.

The chain recombines TRBV4-2 with TRBJ2-3; 12 nucleotides line up with TRBD2. Germline V CDR1 and CDR2: LGHNA, YNFKEQ. V lost 0 bases and J lost 5; bases outside the gene matches: 12. The CDR3 covers 19 residues. For the CDR3, the DNA is TGTGCCAGCAGCCAAGAGGCTAGCGGGGGGGCGCGGCTGGGAGATACGCAGTATTTT. It yields the protein CASSQEASGGARLGDTQYF.

V is TRBV19 and J is TRBJ2-7; D is unresolved. This CDR3 is built from 13 residues. Between the trimmed V and J ends, which lost 2 bases and 0 bases, there was a span of 5 bases. The V gene's germline CDR1 is LNHDA and CDR2 SQIVND (reference sequence). In DNA, the CDR3 is TGTGCCAGTAGTATAACAGACTCCTACGAGCAGTACTTC. As protein: CASSITDSYEQYF.